Presented here are 14 T cell receptor beta chains from one specimen sequenced in a study of STAT3 mutations in large granular lymphocyte leukemia. Their antigens are not known. Study-wide results and caveats: Every T-cell large granular lymphocyte leukemia patient had at least one immunodominant TCR beta clonotype.

Assay: immunoSEQ multiplex PCR; the TCRdb copy retains only in-frame clones and omits some. The table includes more than 1,000 clones, about 70% detected once. Sequencing was performed on peripheral blood mononuclear cells. These receptors came from a woman between 65 and 79 years old with T-cell large granular lymphocyte leukemia. Some clones in this sample may be carry-over from other donors' samples.

The rearrangement uses TRBV7-2 and TRBJ2-7, with 14 nucleotides matching TRBD2. Germline-derived CDR1 and CDR2 are SGHTA and FQGNSA. The CDR3 is 17 residues long. Losses at the gene ends were 2 bases for V and 2 bases for J; bases not matched to a gene: 5. CDR3 residues: CASSLRATSGGAYEQYF. CDR3 in DNA: TGTGCCAGCAGCTTACGGGCGACTAGCGGGGGGGCCTACGAGCAGTACTTC.

The J gene is TRBJ1-1, the V gene TRBV27; possible D gene TRBD1, 5 bases. V was clipped by 2 bases and J by 1 base, with 11 bases between them. The germline V gene encodes CDR1 MNHEY and CDR2 SMNVEV (reference sequence). CDR3 length: 15 amino acids. The CDR3 loop reads CASSLMAGTNTEAFF. Written as DNA, the CDR3 is TGTGCCAGCAGTTTAATGGCAGGGACGAACACTGAAGCTTTCTTT.

This chain connects TRBV11-2 to TRBJ1-2, with D possibly matching TRBD1 (6 bases). Trimming took off 1 base at V and 3 bases at J, with 15 bases between the two ends. This CDR3 contains 16 residues. Germline V gene data show CDR1 as SGHAT and CDR2 as FQNNGV. CDR3 DNA: TGTGCCAGCAGCTTAGTAGGGGGAGGGAGGGACTATGGCTACACCTTC. It encodes CASSLVGGGRDYGYTF.

This chain joins TRBV18 and TRBJ1-4; TRBD1 aligns across 11 bases. CDR1 is KGHSH and CDR2 is LQKENI in the germline V gene. Trimming removed 4 bases from V and 1 base from J; junction bases left unmatched: 11. The CDR3 contains 19 residues. The CDR3 sequence is CASSHKGQGAVGTNEKLFF. CDR3 bases: TGTGCCAGCTCACACAAAGGACAGGGGGCAGTTGGAACTAATGAAAAACTGTTTTTT. The full variable domain, in which reference TRBV18 and TRBJ1-4 provide the parts outside the CDR3, is NAGVMQNPRHLVRRRGQEARLRCSPMKGHSHVYWYRQLPEEGLKFMVYLQKENIIDESGMPKERFSAEFPKEGPSILRIQQVVRGDSAAYFCASSHKGQGAVGTNEKLFFGSGTQLSVL.

In this sample, this clone turned up a few times. The chain couples TRBV4-1 to TRBJ1-6, with no clear D. CDR1 is MGHRA, CDR2 YSYEKL, per germline. This CDR3 has 19 residues. V dropped 4 bases and J dropped 0 bases, with 19 bases sitting between them. In DNA, the CDR3 is TGCGCCAGCAGCCGGTGGACCGCGGCAGGCAGCTCCTATAATTCACCCCTCCACTTT. It encodes CASSRWTAAGSSYNSPLHF.

The chain combines TRBV20-1 with TRBJ1-4; D is uncertain. The CDR3 sequence is 10 residues long. V was trimmed by 6 bases and J by 4 bases, leaving 3 bases between them. Germline CDR1 DFQATT, CDR2 SNEGSKA (reference sequence). In nucleotides, the CDR3 is TGCAGTGCGCGTAATGAAAAACTGTTTTTT. Its protein is CSARNEKLFF.

The chain recombines TRBV6-5 with TRBJ1-2, with 8 nucleotides matching TRBD1. The length of the CDR3 is 16 residues. Trimming at V came to 2 bases and at J to 4 bases, leaving 9 bases not matched to a gene. Germline V gives CDR1 MNHEY, CDR2 SVGAGI. CDR3 protein: CASSYLRQGTPYGYTF. The CDR3 bases are TGTGCCAGCAGTTACCTACGACAGGGGACCCCCTATGGCTACACCTTC.

This clone has just a few counts. V usage is TRBV19 and J usage is TRBJ1-5; D call uncertain. The CDR3 is 13 residues long. The V end lost 7 bases, the J end lost 1 base, and 8 bases lay between the germline ends. Germline CDR1 reads LNHDA; CDR2 reads SQIVND (reference sequence). The chain's CDR3 is CASNRKSNQPQHF. CDR3 coding DNA: TGTGCCAGTAATCGTAAAAGCAATCAGCCCCAGCATTTT.

This clone was seen a single time. This sequence joins TRBV5-1 and TRBJ2-5, with 7 positions matching TRBD1. The length of the CDR3 is 12 residues. Germline loops: CDR1 SGHRS, CDR2 YFSETQ. The trim removed 7 bases at V and 5 bases at J, leaving 5 bases unmatched. The CDR3, as DNA: TGCGCCAGCTCTACAGGGGAGGAGACCCAGTACTTC. Protein product: CASSTGEETQYF.

The chain links TRBV18 to TRBJ1-5, with a weak D call TRBD1 (6 bases). The V gene's germline CDR1 is KGHSH and CDR2 LQKENI. V dropped 1 base and J dropped 4 bases, with 11 bases sitting between them. The length of the CDR3 is 15 residues. This CDR3 reads CASSPLNRDNQPQHF. The CDR3 nucleotides read TGTGCCAGCTCACCACTAAACAGGGATAATCAGCCCCAGCATTTT.

The J gene is TRBJ2-1, the V gene TRBV4-3; 10 nucleotides align to TRBD1. Per germline, CDR1 LGHNA and CDR2 YSLEER. The CDR3 has 17 amino acids. After removal of 2 bases from V and 3 bases from J, the junction contained 7 bases not matched to a gene. Here the CDR3 reads CASSQSPTGGYYNEQFF. The DNA for the CDR3 is TGCGCCAGCAGCCAAAGCCCGACAGGGGGCTACTACAATGAGCAGTTCTTC.

This clone was seen once. The rearrangement uses TRBV6-4 and TRBJ2-2; 8 bases fit TRBD2. This CDR3 contains 15 residues. The junction had 3 bases not matched to a gene; V was cut back by 4 bases and J by 2 bases. Germline loops: CDR1 MRHNA, CDR2 SNTAGT. The CDR3, as DNA: TGTGCCAGCAGTGTTGCGGGGGGAAACACCGGGGAGCTGTTTTTT. It specifies CASSVAGGNTGELFF.

This chain uses TRBV7-9 with TRBJ2-3, with 8 bases identical to TRBD2. CDR3 size: 14 residues. The V gene end was trimmed by 4 bases and the J gene end by 4 bases; junction bases not matched to a gene: 4. Germline V lookup: CDR1 SEHNR, CDR2 FQNEAQ (reference sequence). The CDR3 region has the DNA TGTGCCAGCAGCTCGGGGGGGCGGTCAGATACGCAGTATTTT. This translates into CASSSGGRSDTQYF.

The chain recombines TRBV12-2 with TRBJ1-5; the D call in the table, TRBD1, was not verified against the DNA. TRBV12-2 is an annotated pseudogene. The CDR3 has 15 residues. For the CDR3, the DNA is TGTGCAAGTCGCTTTACACCCTCTTTTAATCAGCCCCAGCATTTT. Its protein is CASRFTPSFNQPQHF.